The source of this T cell receptor beta chain is a study of T-cell reconstitution after alpha-beta-depleted transplantation in children. Researchers prepared the TCRbeta library using unique molecular identifiers, the study reports. TCRdb analysed the PCR reads with MiXCR anew, one entry per CDR3 protein. The sample lists some 300,000 distinct CDR3 sequences, about a tenth occurring once. Study results and caveats: There were some patients whose high TCRbeta diversity at day 60 came from surviving recipient T cells and thymic progenitors. T-cell numbers and diversity, one year after transplant, stemmed largely from T cells that were newly produced. Two months or so post-transplant, alpha-beta T cells reportedly derived from several hundred expanded graft clones.

This clonotype appeared a few times. Its antigen is unidentified. This CDR3 spans 17 amino acids. The specimen comprised PBMCs, sampled before TCRalphabeta/CD19-depleted stem cell transplant. The origin of this receptor is a boy under three years old with acute myeloid leukemia, due to receive a stem cell transplant. The chain links TRBV21-1 to TRBJ2-7; the DNA was not compared with TRBD1, the D call given in the table. TRBV21-1 is a recognized pseudogene. CDR3 amino acids: CASSKRGKNSDFYEQYF. The DNA for the CDR3 is TGTGCCAGCAGCAAAAGGGGAAAAAACTCTGATTTCTACGAGCAGTACTTC.